The clone carrying this TCR beta chain was counted many times. The entry originates in a study of low-dose radiotherapy and immunotherapy resistance in tumors. As for the study in general: Members of Cohort 1 were treated with 0.5 Gy per fraction every 2 weeks. The prescribed total PTV dose was 6.5 Gy. Individuals in Cohort 2 had 1 Gy per fraction every two weeks, adding up to 13 Gy over 26 weeks. Patients were treated with intravenous nivolumab at 240 mg every two weeks and were also dosed with ipilimumab at 1 mg/kg every six weeks. Every two weeks, cyclophosphamide 200 mg/m2 was infused one day before radiation plus immunotherapy.

The time point: before trial treatment. TCR amplification ran 20 PCR cycles using constant-region and V-primer adapter primers. TCRdb ran MiXCR on the reads and lists one entry per CDR3 protein. The sample records about 46,000 distinct CDR3 sequences, about an eighth being singletons. Germline V CDR1 and CDR2: SQVTM, ANQGSEA. Between the trimmed V and J ends, which lost 3 bases and 6 bases, there was a span of 9 bases. The CDR3 contains 11 residues. The clonotype comes from a female donor with ovarian cancer. The sample consisted of PBMCs, taken before treatment. The chain links TRBV29-1 to TRBJ2-7; possibly TRBD1 for D (6 bases). The CDR3 loop reads CSVDTGIEQYF. The CDR3, as DNA: TGCAGCGTTGACACAGGGATCGAGCAGTACTTC.